This T cell receptor (beta chain) was identified in a study of blood T cell repertoires in COVID-19 (dated by TCRdb to the early 2020s). Study-wide context: The collaborator samples originated in the United States, Italy and Spain and spanned the acute and convalescent phases of COVID-19. The prospective study material was composed of cDNA or gDNA derived from T cells, B-cell-depleted T cells, or PBMCs. Deeply sampled blood TCRbeta repertoires from subjects exposed to, actively infected with, or recovered from COVID-19 were included in the dataset. The repertoires were released in a freely available public database intended as a resource for research on the immune response to SARS-CoV-2. Samples were obtained from the ongoing ImmuneRACE study (first 160 participants) and from 1,200 or so subjects provided by 6 global collaborators. The sample metadata nearly always contained a de-identified subject ID, COVID-19 status, age in years and sex. HLA class I and class II types, where available, came from metadata supplied by the sample provider rather than from assay-based typing.

The research as a whole found: The quantity of clinical and demographic metadata differed by source and by participant and was supplied without curation.

Collaborating institutions collected whole blood in K2EDTA tubes following their own protocols. For TCRbeta analysis, collaborators shipped samples as frozen whole blood, isolated PBMCs, or DNA extracted from either of those sample types. The immunoSEQ Assay, a bias-controlled multiplex PCR, was used to amplify TCRbeta CDR3 regions from genomic DNA. The paper's data handling went like this. Within the assay, amplification of reference gene primers was used to estimate how many nucleated cells each sample contained. To quantify the absolute abundance of each unique TCRbeta CDR3 rearrangement, sequence reads were collapsed and filtered. For each sample, productive Simpson clonality was calculated by taking the square root of Simpson's diversity index across productive rearrangements. The immuneACCESS repertoire file appears here via TCRdb, limited to in-frame rearrangements. These files lack a portion of the clones; in checked studies, under half of the deficit traces to unresolved V genes, and the cause of the others is not known. Clone size and V and J calls were adopted from that table, with D and trimming inferred from the DNA. Recorded for this sample are roughly 79,000 clones; roughly 87% of them occurred a single time. The ten largest clones take up almost 6.5% of the sample.

The germline V gene sets CDR1 to MDHEN and CDR2 to SYDVKM. The CDR3 covers 17 residues, taking in both the cysteine and the phenylalanine. Kept here is only the CDR3 DNA, which spans 51 bases and is read in frame from base 1. The V end loses 2 bases and the J end loses 2 bases, and a stretch of 16 bases separates them. In regard to this clone: This receptor's antigen is unknown. No base qualities exist here, and no much larger clone lies one base off it.

The source is a woman in her fifties or sixties with acute or convalescent COVID-19. The rearrangement joined TRBV28 to TRBJ1-5; a tentative D call is TRBD1 (5 bases match). Sequencing used peripheral blood. At the DNA level, the sequence is TGTGCCAGCAGTTTAGAGTCACGGGGGTTGCGCAATCAGCCCCAGCATTTT. This yields the protein CASSLESRGLRNQPQHF. Beyond the CDR3, the reference TRBV28 and TRBJ1-5 genes provide the residues; the full variable domain reads: DVKVTQSSRYLVKRTGEKVFLECVQDMDHENMFWYRQDPGLGLRLIYFSYDVKMKEKGDIPEGYSVSREKKERFSLILESASTNQTSMYLCASSLESRGLRNQPQHFGDGTRLSIL.